The entry that follows covers one T cell receptor beta chain sequence. Its antigen is not yet known. No base quality information exists; no much larger clone differs at one position. This entry comes from a study (dated by TCRdb to 2013 to 2016). For the wider study: The study tested whether tumor-infiltrating Tregs in breast cancer are recruited from blood Tregs or converted in situ from other CD4+ T cell subsets. Overall study results and their limits: The TCR alpha and beta sequences of tumor-infiltrating Tregs showed the greatest overlap with tumor naive CD4+ T cells, followed by blood naive CD4+ T cells. Tumor memory CD4+ T cell TCR gene usage was found to cluster with blood and lymph node memory CD4+ cells and with lymph node naive CD4+ cells. Validation in the larger cohort was restricted to a single TCR beta V-J rearrangement rather than whole repertoires.

Memory CD4+ T cells were isolated as CD4+CD45RO+CD25- cells. Tregs, naive and memory CD4+ T cells from tumor, blood and ipsilateral draining lymph nodes of about five breast cancer patients underwent full-length TCR alpha and beta sequencing. Tumor tissue and lymph nodes from ipsilateral axillary dissection were perfused with PBS, minced and digested with collagenase I and hyaluronidase. A purity exceeding 90% was confirmed by FACS for the sorted cell populations. Full-length TCR variable regions were amplified by 5' RACE PCR with constant-region reverse primers, followed by semi-nested PCR with Nested Universal Primer A. Using the ReliaPrep RNA Cell Miniprep System, total RNA was extracted, and the SMARTer RACE 5'/3' Kit was then used to reverse transcribe the RNA into 5'RACE-ready cDNA. Full-length TCR alpha and beta libraries were barcoded with multiplex adaptors and sequenced on an Illumina MiSeq. As for how the authors treated the data: For each of nine subset-tissue groups, sequencing data from the five patients were combined, and the groups were compared by unsupervised clustering of TCR gene usage. Repertoire similarity was calculated with the Morisita-Horn index, weighting shared sequences by their contribution to each repertoire. TCRdb took the public reads, trimmed them with fastp at Q25, ran MiXCR for clone calling and kept in-frame beta chains. Records with the same CDR3 protein are collapsed into one entry carrying the most frequent genes and DNA. The authors' filters were not applied to this entry. This sample gives around 57,000 distinct CDR3 sequences in total; 28% of them show up just once. 3% to 4% of the sample is held by the ten biggest clonotypes.

Ends trimmed: V by 5 bases, J by 1 base; bases unmatched to a gene: 8. From the cysteine up to the phenylalanine, the CDR3 has a length of 16 residues. The DNA shown is the 48-base CDR3, in frame from base 1. CDR1 is given as MGHRA and CDR2 as YSYEKL, both from the germline V gene. This clonotype was obtained from a female donor with breast cancer. Recombination linked TRBV4-1 to TRBJ2-3, with 8 bases in between that match TRBD1. The sample comprised tumor-infiltrating memory CD4+ T cells sorted from the breast tumor. The cell subset or site label for this specimen denotes: memory CD4+ T cells, CD4+CD45RO+CD25-. This receptor carries the CDR3 CASSSPGTGGTDTQYF. In nucleotides, the sequence is TGCGCCAGCAGCAGTCCCGGGACAGGCGGCACAGATACGCAGTATTTT.